This is a list of T cell receptor beta chains from one sample in a study of shared clonotypes between healthy human individuals. Data came from immunoSEQ multiplex PCR; TCRdb stores just in-frame clones and leaves some out. Among a few million clones, about 94% were seen once, and the ten largest hold over 0.1%. Sequencing input: naive CD4+ T cells sorted from blood. All receptors derive from a man aged 18 to 35 in good health. Both conserved end residues are part of each CDR3. The D gene is left open where the match is weak. Rows give clone size only sometimes, using once, few, many, or a class for an expanded clone.

V gene: TRBV2; CDR3 length: 16; D gene: TRBD1; J gene: TRBJ1-2; clone size: -; CDR3 DNA: TGTGCCAGCAGTGAATTGGATAAGGGGACAGTCGGTGGCTACACCTTC; CDR3 protein: CASSELDKGTVGGYTF
V gene: TRBV7-2; CDR3 length: 15; D gene: -; J gene: TRBJ2-5; clone size: -; CDR3 DNA: TGTGCCAGCAGCTTAGAGGGGCGCCCCCGAGAGACCCAGTACTTC; CDR3 protein: CASSLEGRPRETQYF
V gene: TRBV10-3; CDR3 length: 13; D gene: -; J gene: TRBJ2-5; clone size: -; CDR3 DNA: TGTGCATCCTCCCAGGGAACGAGGGAGACCCAGTACTTC; CDR3 protein: CASSQGTRETQYF
V gene: TRBV11-2; CDR3 length: 18; D gene: -; J gene: TRBJ1-3; clone size: -; CDR3 DNA: TGTGCCAGCAGCTTATTGGCGCCAAGGAAACCCTCTGGAAACACCATATATTTT; CDR3 protein: CASSLLAPRKPSGNTIYF
V gene: TRBV7-9; CDR3 length: 14; D gene: -; J gene: TRBJ1-1; clone size: -; CDR3 DNA: TGTGCCAGCAGCCGTGGGGAGGTCAACACTGAAGCTTTCTTT; CDR3 protein: CASSRGEVNTEAFF
V gene: TRBV27; CDR3 length: 14; D gene: TRBD1; J gene: TRBJ1-2; clone size: -; CDR3 DNA: TGTGCCAGCAGTCTTCGGGACAGGGGACGGGGCTACACCTTC; CDR3 protein: CASSLRDRGRGYTF
V gene: TRBV19; CDR3 length: 13; D gene: -; J gene: TRBJ1-3; clone size: once; CDR3 DNA: TGTGCCAGTACTTTGGGTCTCGGAAACACCATATATTTT; CDR3 protein: CASTLGLGNTIYF
V gene: TRBV2; CDR3 length: 13; D gene: -; J gene: TRBJ2-3; clone size: once; CDR3 DNA: TGTGCCAGCACCCCGAGTACAGGGAAAGGACCGTATTTT; CDR3 protein: CASTPSTGKGPYF
V gene: TRBV2; CDR3 length: 14; D gene: -; J gene: TRBJ1-1; clone size: -; CDR3 DNA: TGTGCCAGCAGGCCCGAGTCAGCGGGTCGACGAGCTTTCTTT; CDR3 protein: CASRPESAGRRAFF
V gene: TRBV5-1; CDR3 length: 12; D gene: -; J gene: TRBJ2-7; clone size: -; CDR3 DNA: TGCGCCAGCAGCTTGGGCACCTACGAGCAGTACTTC; CDR3 protein: CASSLGTYEQYF
V gene: TRBV14; CDR3 length: 14; D gene: -; J gene: TRBJ1-3; clone size: once; CDR3 DNA: TGTGCCAGCAAAGGTCAGCTCTCTGGAAACACCATATATTTT; CDR3 protein: CASKGQLSGNTIYF
V gene: TRBV21-1; CDR3 length: 21; D gene: -; J gene: TRBJ2-4; clone size: -; CDR3 DNA: TGTGCCAGCAGCCACCTAGGGGCTAGCGGCGTGTACGTCTTAGCCAAAAACATTCAGTACTTC; CDR3 protein: CASSHLGASGVYVLAKNIQYF
V gene: TRBV7-9; CDR3 length: 16; D gene: TRBD1; J gene: TRBJ2-2; clone size: once; CDR3 DNA: TGTGCCAGCAGCTTACTAGGGGGCTCACGAACCGGGGAGCTGTTTTTT; CDR3 protein: CASSLLGGSRTGELFF
V gene: TRBV6-1; CDR3 length: 15; D gene: -; J gene: TRBJ2-3; clone size: -; CDR3 DNA: TGTGCCAGCACGCTGACAGGCCATTACACAGATACGCAGTATTTT; CDR3 protein: CASTLTGHYTDTQYF
V gene: TRBV6-6; CDR3 length: 14; D gene: -; J gene: TRBJ1-2; clone size: -; CDR3 DNA: TGTGCCAGCAGTTACGAACAGGGCCTCTCTGGCTACACCTTC; CDR3 protein: CASSYEQGLSGYTF
V gene: TRBV5-4; CDR3 length: 15; D gene: TRBD2; J gene: TRBJ2-1; clone size: few; CDR3 DNA: TGTGCCAGCAGCTTGGTAGCGGGGGCTTACAATGAGCAGTTCTTC; CDR3 protein: CASSLVAGAYNEQFF
V gene: TRBV2; CDR3 length: 13; D gene: -; J gene: TRBJ1-2; clone size: -; CDR3 DNA: TGTGCCAGCAGTGAAGCGCTTTCCCGGGGCTACACCTTC; CDR3 protein: CASSEALSRGYTF
V gene: TRBV6-1; CDR3 length: 15; D gene: TRBD2; J gene: TRBJ2-5; clone size: -; CDR3 DNA: TGTGCCAGCAGTGAAGTGGTAGCGGGCCCAGAGACCCAGTACTTC; CDR3 protein: CASSEVVAGPETQYF
V gene: TRBV7-9; CDR3 length: 14; D gene: -; J gene: TRBJ1-1; clone size: -; CDR3 DNA: TGTGCCAGCAGCTTAGGGGGCGAAGGCACTGAAGCTTTCTTT; CDR3 protein: CASSLGGEGTEAFF
V gene: TRBV5-1; CDR3 length: 15; D gene: TRBD2; J gene: TRBJ2-3; clone size: -; CDR3 DNA: TGCGCCAGCGGCTCCACTGGGGGGGGCACAGATACGCAGTATTTT; CDR3 protein: CASGSTGGGTDTQYF
V gene: TRBV5-5; CDR3 length: 14; D gene: TRBD2; J gene: TRBJ2-7; clone size: -; CDR3 DNA: TGTGCCACCACACGCGGGGGGGCAGATCTCGAGCAGTACTTC; CDR3 protein: CATTRGGADLEQYF
V gene: TRBV27; CDR3 length: 14; D gene: -; J gene: TRBJ2-5; clone size: once; CDR3 DNA: TGTGCCAGCAGTTTTCAGGGGGGGACGGAGACCCAGTACTTC; CDR3 protein: CASSFQGGTETQYF
V gene: TRBV10-3; CDR3 length: 12; D gene: -; J gene: TRBJ1-2; clone size: -; CDR3 DNA: TGTGCCATCAGTGAGTCAGCCTATGGCTACACCTTC; CDR3 protein: CAISESAYGYTF
V gene: TRBV2; CDR3 length: 15; D gene: -; J gene: TRBJ1-2; clone size: -; CDR3 DNA: TGTGCCAGCAGTGACCGGGACATCGCTACCTATGGCTACACCTTC; CDR3 protein: CASSDRDIATYGYTF
V gene: TRBV6-6; CDR3 length: 15; D gene: TRBD2; J gene: TRBJ2-7; clone size: -; CDR3 DNA: TGTGCCAGCAATCCGGGAGGGAACAAGCCCTACGAGCAGTACTTC; CDR3 protein: CASNPGGNKPYEQYF
V gene: TRBV10-3; CDR3 length: 14; D gene: -; J gene: TRBJ2-3; clone size: once; CDR3 DNA: TGTGCCATCTCGGGCCTGGGCGGCACAGATACGCAGTATTTT; CDR3 protein: CAISGLGGTDTQYF
V gene: TRBV5-6; CDR3 length: 17; D gene: TRBD2; J gene: TRBJ2-1; clone size: -; CDR3 DNA: TGTGCCAGCAGCTCGAATCAGGGACTAGCGGGAAGGGTTGAGCAGTTCTTC; CDR3 protein: CASSSNQGLAGRVEQFF
V gene: TRBV6-5; CDR3 length: 11; D gene: -; J gene: TRBJ2-5; clone size: -; CDR3 DNA: TGTGCCAGCAGCAAGGGGGAGACCCAGTACTTC; CDR3 protein: CASSKGETQYF
V gene: TRBV29-1; CDR3 length: 11; D gene: -; J gene: TRBJ1-4; clone size: -; CDR3 DNA: TGCAGCGCGAAGACTAATGAAAAACTGTTTTTT; CDR3 protein: CSAKTNEKLFF
V gene: TRBV5-6; CDR3 length: 13; D gene: -; J gene: TRBJ2-7; clone size: -; CDR3 DNA: TGTGCCAGCAGCCTGATAGACGTCGACGAGCAGTACTTC; CDR3 protein: CASSLIDVDEQYF
V gene: TRBV6-5; CDR3 length: 14; D gene: TRBD2; J gene: TRBJ2-7; clone size: -; CDR3 DNA: TGTGCCAGCAGTCCGGGACTAGCGGCCTACGAGCAGTACTTC; CDR3 protein: CASSPGLAAYEQYF
V gene: TRBV6-6; CDR3 length: 15; D gene: -; J gene: TRBJ1-2; clone size: -; CDR3 DNA: TGTGCCAGCAGTTACTCGAGGGGGGACCTCTATGGCTACACCTTC; CDR3 protein: CASSYSRGDLYGYTF
V gene: TRBV7-6; CDR3 length: 13; D gene: TRBD1; J gene: TRBJ2-7; clone size: -; CDR3 DNA: TGTGCCAGCAGCTTAAGAAGGGGGCTCGAGCAGTACTTC; CDR3 protein: CASSLRRGLEQYF
V gene: TRBV28; CDR3 length: 17; D gene: TRBD2; J gene: TRBJ2-1; clone size: -; CDR3 DNA: TGTGCCAGCAGTCTACAAGAGCGGGGGGCTTTATACAATGAGCAGTTCTTC; CDR3 protein: CASSLQERGALYNEQFF
V gene: TRBV7-2; CDR3 length: 16; D gene: TRBD2; J gene: TRBJ2-1; clone size: -; CDR3 DNA: TGTGCCAGCAGCTTAGTAGCGGGAGTAGCTTACAATGAGCAGTTCTTC; CDR3 protein: CASSLVAGVAYNEQFF
V gene: TRBV11-2; CDR3 length: 15; D gene: -; J gene: TRBJ1-1; clone size: few; CDR3 DNA: TGTGCCAGCAGCTTAGGGGGACTGCTGAACACTGAAGCTTTCTTT; CDR3 protein: CASSLGGLLNTEAFF
V gene: TRBV2; CDR3 length: 12; D gene: -; J gene: TRBJ2-3; clone size: -; CDR3 DNA: TGTGCCAGCCAGCGGGGCACAGATACGCAGTATTTT; CDR3 protein: CASQRGTDTQYF
V gene: TRBV5-1; CDR3 length: 13; D gene: TRBD1; J gene: TRBJ2-7; clone size: -; CDR3 DNA: TGCGCCAGCAGCTCCGGGACAGCCTACGAGCAGTACTTC; CDR3 protein: CASSSGTAYEQYF
V gene: TRBV30; CDR3 length: 14; D gene: TRBD1; J gene: TRBJ1-4; clone size: -; CDR3 DNA: TGTGCCTGGAGTGGACAGGGCCTTAATGAAAAACTGTTTTTT; CDR3 protein: CAWSGQGLNEKLFF